The source of this T cell receptor (beta chain) is a study of T cells in Graves' hyperthyroidism and ophthalmopathy. As regards this clonotype: Antigen unknown.

From RNA transcripts, TCR beta CDR3 regions were amplified. Using the HTBI primer set, a first-round RT-PCR was run on the TCR CDR3. A single record per CDR3 protein comes from TCRdb applying MiXCR to the multiplex PCR reads. The data show around 690,000 distinct CDR3 sequences, around 21% seen once. Whole-study findings and limits: A 13 V-J model separated ophthalmopathy from stable hyperthyroidism.

V shed 6 bases, J shed 3 bases, and the junction held 11 bases outside the gene matches. This CDR3 comprises 15 residues. In germline, CDR1 is SGHTA, CDR2 FQGNSA. Uncontrolled infection, other autoimmune disease, pregnancy or lactation excluded patients. Diagnostic decisions used clinical symptoms, serum thyroxine and TRAb, thyroid ultrasound and orbital computed tomography. Material for sequencing was blood. The chain uses TRBV7-2 and TRBJ2-7, with 7 bases identical to TRBD1. The TCR comes from a young man with Graves' ophthalmopathy. The CDR3 spells CASSPVSGTVYEQYF. The DNA for the CDR3 is TGTGCCAGCAGTCCCGTGTCCGGGACAGTCTACGAGCAGTACTTC.